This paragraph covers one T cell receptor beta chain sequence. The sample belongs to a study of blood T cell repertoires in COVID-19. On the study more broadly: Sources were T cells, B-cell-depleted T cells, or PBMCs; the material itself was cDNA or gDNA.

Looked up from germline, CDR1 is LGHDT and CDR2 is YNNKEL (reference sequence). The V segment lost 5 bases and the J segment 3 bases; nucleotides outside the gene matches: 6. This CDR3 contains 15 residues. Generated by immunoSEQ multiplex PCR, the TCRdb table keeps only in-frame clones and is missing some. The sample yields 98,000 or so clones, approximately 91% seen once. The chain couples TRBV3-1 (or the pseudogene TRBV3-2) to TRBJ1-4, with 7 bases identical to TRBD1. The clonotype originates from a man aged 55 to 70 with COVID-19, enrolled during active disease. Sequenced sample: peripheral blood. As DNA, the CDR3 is TGTGCCAGCAGCGCACGGACAGGTTCTAATGAAAAACTGTTTTTT. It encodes CASSARTGSNEKLFF.